The 28 T cell receptor beta chains in this list originate from one sample, sequenced in a study of vaccination effects on CD4 cells after COVID-19. TCRdb's copy holds only in-frame clones and misses some; the assay was immunoSEQ multiplex PCR. The table shows about 41,000 clones, with around three quarters occurring only once. The ViraFEST assay expanded antigen-specific CD4+ T cells with viral peptide pools before sequencing. When ten to eleven days of culture had elapsed, CD4+ T cells were isolated. Vaccine recipients, nucleocapsid antibody negative, had no prior SARS-CoV-2 infection. Their cognate antigens are unknown. The material was CD4+ T cells from PBMCs cultured with HCoV-NL63 spike peptides, obtained before COVID-19 vaccination. These receptors were collected from a human donor who received a COVID-19 vaccine.

The gene calls are TRBV19 and TRBJ1-2, with D unclear. This CDR3 contains 18 residues. Per the germline V gene, CDR1 is LNHDA and CDR2 is SQIVND (reference sequence). V dropped 5 bases and J dropped 4 bases, with 26 bases sitting between them. DNA of the CDR3: TGTGCCAGTAGTGCACCGACACTAGGGCTGGCGCGGGGCTATGGCTACACCTTC. Its protein product is CASSAPTLGLARGYGYTF.

This chain joins TRBV5-8 and TRBJ1-5; D ambiguous. The V gene's germline CDR1 is SGHTS and CDR2 YDEGEE. The CDR3 extends over 16 amino acids. V was clipped by 0 bases and J by 6 bases, with 16 bases between them. CDR3 region: CASSLAGSGWGQPQHF. CDR3 nucleotide sequence: TGTGCCAGCAGCTTGGCCGGCTCTGGGTGGGGTCAGCCCCAGCATTTT.

This sequence joins TRBV19 and TRBJ1-6; D remains unclear. The CDR3 runs to 12 residues. V was shortened by 6 bases and J by 5 bases, with 5 bases between the two germline ends. The germline V gene encodes CDR1 LNHDA and CDR2 SQIVND (reference sequence). CDR3 in DNA: TGTGCCAGTAGCGCCCATAATTCACCCCTCCACTTT. Its translation: CASSAHNSPLHF.

V gene TRBV24-1 combines with J gene TRBJ1-1; TRBD1 is a possible D gene (5 bases). Trimming cost V 5 bases and J 10 bases, with 22 bases left between them. The CDR3 is 15 residues long. CDR1 is KGHDR, CDR2 SFDVKD, per germline. Written as DNA, the CDR3 is TGTGCCACCAGTGGCTCCGGGACCGGACCAACCGGAGCTTTCTTT. It translates to CATSGSGTGPTGAFF.

The rearrangement uses TRBV18 and TRBJ1-1; 11 bases are a match to TRBD1. With 3 bases clipped from V and 4 bases from J, the junction kept 10 bases outside the gene matches. The germline V gene encodes CDR1 KGHSH and CDR2 LQKENI. The CDR3 has 17 residues. CDR3 bases: TGTGCCAGCTCACCGGGGACAGGGGGTATAGGGGTCACTGAAGCTTTCTTT. Its translation is CASSPGTGGIGVTEAFF.

The V and J genes are TRBV5-1 and TRBJ2-2, with a possible D match to TRBD1 (6 bases). The CDR3 is 14 amino acids. V was cut by 4 bases and J by 8 bases, with 15 bases left in between. Germline CDR1 and CDR2: SGHRS and YFSETQ. The DNA of the CDR3 is TGCGCCAGCAGCCCCTCAGGGGTTGGGGGGGAGCTGTTTTTT. This encodes CASSPSGVGGELFF.

The chain employs TRBV3-1 (or the pseudogene TRBV3-2) and TRBJ1-2; 7 nucleotides line up with TRBD1. Per the germline V gene, CDR1 is LGHDT and CDR2 is YNNKEL (reference sequence). The CDR3 totals 14 residues. V was clipped by 7 bases and J by 4 bases; unmatched bases: 9. The CDR3 DNA sequence: TGTGCCAGCACCCCCAGGGGGGGAGGCTATGGCTACACCTTC. Amino acids: CASTPRGGGYGYTF.

This clone has just a few counts. The rearrangement links TRBV29-1 to TRBJ2-3, with 8 bases identical to TRBD1. The V gene's germline CDR1 is SQVTM and CDR2 ANQGSEA. The V segment lost 6 bases and the J segment 1 base; nucleotides outside the gene matches: 6. The CDR3 runs 14 residues. The DNA for the CDR3 is TGCAGCGTAGACTCGGACAGGGGCACAGATACGCAGTATTTT. Its protein is CSVDSDRGTDTQYF.

This chain uses TRBV6-6 with TRBJ1-2; unclear D gene. Germline V CDR1 and CDR2: MNHNY, SVGAGI (reference sequence). The V end was cut by 0 bases, the J end by 4 bases, with 15 bases between. The CDR3 is 16 amino acids. Here the CDR3 DNA reads TGTGCCAGCAGTTACTCAGAGGGCCGGACTTCCTATGGCTACACCTTC. Encoded protein: CASSYSEGRTSYGYTF.

V gene TRBV5-1 combines with J gene TRBJ1-6; D unclear. CDR1 and CDR2 (germline): SGHRS, YFSETQ. Trimming shortened V by 6 bases and J by 6 bases, and 16 bases separated the two germline ends. There are 15 residues in the CDR3. CDR3 nucleotides: TGCGCCAGCACCGAGGAAGGGATAACTAATTCACCCCTCCACTTT. This codes for CASTEEGITNSPLHF.

A few counts support this clone. V and J are TRBV7-2 and TRBJ2-2; the match to TRBD1 covers 7 bases. V was pared by 5 bases and J by 4 bases, with 7 bases of the junction left unmatched. This CDR3 has 15 residues. Germline V gives CDR1 SGHTA, CDR2 FQGNSA. The CDR3 sequence is CASSVEQGTTGELFF. The CDR3 region has the DNA TGTGCCAGCAGCGTAGAACAGGGGACCACCGGGGAGCTGTTTTTT.

This chain connects TRBV6-6 to TRBJ2-3; D not certain. Germline V CDR1 and CDR2: MNHNY, SVGAGI (reference sequence). CDR3 length equals 16 residues. Trimming shortened V by 5 bases and J by 4 bases, and 19 bases separated the two germline ends. Here the CDR3 DNA reads TGTGCCAGCAGTCTCACCGGCGGATTCTCGCCAGATACGCAGTATTTT. This encodes CASSLTGGFSPDTQYF.

The chain carries TRBV14 and TRBJ2-5; TRBD2 agrees at 7 bases. The CDR3 is 12 amino acids. V was clipped by 1 base and J by 7 bases; unmatched bases: 0. Germline V lookup: CDR1 SGHDN, CDR2 FVKESK. The CDR3 region has the DNA TGTGCCAGCAGCCAAGGGGGGGGGACCCAGTACTTC. Protein product: CASSQGGGTQYF.

The table lists this clone with a count of one. The chain carries TRBV7-2 and TRBJ1-2, with unresolved D. This CDR3 is 17 amino acids long. Germline V gives CDR1 SGHTA, CDR2 FQGNSA. The V gene lost 1 base and the J gene lost 3 bases, with 18 bases spanning the gap. Here the CDR3 DNA reads TGTGCCAGCAGCTTAGGGTCGGCCGAGGTTACCCACTATGGCTACACCTTC. This sequence encodes CASSLGSAEVTHYGYTF.

This clone has a single count. The chain combines TRBV7-2 with TRBJ1-2, with D tentatively TRBD1 (5 bases). V was shortened by 3 bases and J by 8 bases, with 19 bases between the two germline ends. Germline V gene sequence: CDR1 SGHTA, CDR2 FQGNSA. The CDR3 runs 15 residues. Written as DNA, the CDR3 is TGTGCCAGCAGCTTTGTGGGGACGGGGGATCAAGGCTACACCTTC. Translated, it gives CASSFVGTGDQGYTF.

The chain has TRBV7-2 and TRBJ1-4; D not certain. The CDR3 covers 15 residues. The germline V gene encodes CDR1 SGHTA and CDR2 FQGNSA. Trimming took off 5 bases at V and 3 bases at J, with 13 bases between the two ends. CDR3 loop: CASSPQPGSNEKLFF. The CDR3, as DNA: TGTGCCAGCAGCCCTCAACCGGGATCTAATGAAAAACTGTTTTTT.

This clone turned up a few times. The V gene is TRBV7-9, the J gene TRBJ2-1; the D call may be TRBD1 or TRBD2 (7 bases each). The CDR3 covers 17 residues. Germline CDR1 and CDR2: SEHNR and FQNEAQ (reference sequence). The V end lost 5 bases, the J end lost 0 bases, and 17 bases lay between the germline ends. CDR3 coding DNA: TGTGCCAGCAGCGGCAGGGGGGGGGAACTCTCCTACAATGAGCAGTTCTTC. Protein sequence: CASSGRGGELSYNEQFF. The full variable domain, with the rest looked up from reference TRBV7-9 and TRBJ2-1, is DTGVSQNPRHKITKRGQNVTFRCDPISEHNRLYWYRQTLGQGPEFLTYFQNEAQLEKSRLLSDRFSAERPKGSFSTLEIQRTEQGDSAMYLCASSGRGGELSYNEQFFGPGTRLTVL.

This chain links TRBV27 with TRBJ2-2; 10 bases agree with TRBD2. CDR1 and CDR2 (germline): MNHEY, SMNVEV (reference sequence). This CDR3 has 14 residues. The trim removed 9 bases at V and 5 bases at J, leaving 6 bases unmatched. The CDR3 nucleotides are TGTGCCAGGGGACTAGCGAATGGGACCGGGGAGCTGTTTTTT. As protein: CARGLANGTGELFF.

The chain joins TRBV20-1 to TRBJ2-2, with 9 bases matching TRBD2. With 3 bases clipped from V and 5 bases from J, the junction kept 16 bases outside the gene matches. The CDR3 spans 18 residues. The V gene's germline CDR1 is DFQATT and CDR2 SNEGSKA (reference sequence). The CDR3 nucleotides are TGCAGTGCTAGTGCTTGGTGGGGCGGGGGGGCCGGGACCGGGGAGCTGTTTTTT. Translating it yields CSASAWWGGGAGTGELFF.

The chain couples TRBV30 to TRBJ1-4; the D is unclear. V was cut by 7 bases and J by 10 bases, with 13 bases left in between. In germline, CDR1 is GTSNPN, CDR2 SVGIG (reference sequence). The CDR3 has 11 residues. DNA for the CDR3: TGTGCCTCTCTGAAGGAGGGAAAACTGTTTTTT. It specifies CASLKEGKLFF.

The chain recombines TRBV5-1 with TRBJ2-3; tentatively, D is TRBD1 (5 bases). Germline lookup yields CDR1 SGHRS and CDR2 YFSETQ. V dropped 1 base and J dropped 4 bases, with 10 bases sitting between them. This CDR3 has 14 residues. The CDR3 spells CASSLQGSSDTQYF. DNA for the CDR3: TGCGCCAGCAGCTTGCAGGGAAGCTCAGATACGCAGTATTTT.

This chain joins TRBV3-1 (or the pseudogene TRBV3-2) and TRBJ2-1; D is unresolved. Trimming removed 5 bases from V and 5 bases from J, with 22 bases in between. The CDR3 runs 17 residues. CDR1 and CDR2 from the germline V gene are LGHDT and YNNKEL (reference sequence). The CDR3 DNA follows: TGTGCCAGCAGCATAGCCATTCCCATTTCTTCCGACAATGAGCAGTTCTTC. Its protein is CASSIAIPISSDNEQFF.

The chain recombines TRBV28 with TRBJ1-2; TRBD1 is a possible D gene (5 bases). CDR1 and CDR2 from the germline V gene are MDHEN and SYDVKM. The CDR3 loop spans 14 amino acids. With 7 bases removed from V and 3 bases from J, the gap between germline ends came to 15 bases. CDR3: CASTTGGVHYGYTF. The CDR3 nucleotides read TGTGCCAGCACCACGGGGGGGGTGCACTATGGCTACACCTTC.

The rearrangement links TRBV27 to TRBJ1-2; D is uncertain. V was cut by 1 base and J by 5 bases, with 8 bases left in between. The CDR3 sequence is 13 residues long. CDR1 MNHEY and CDR2 SMNVEV come from the germline V gene (reference sequence). This CDR3 is CASSLLMGYGYTF. The CDR3 DNA reads as TGTGCCAGCAGTTTATTGATGGGGTATGGCTACACCTTC.

The J gene is TRBJ1-3, the V gene TRBV7-8; unclear D gene. V lost 2 bases to trimming and J lost 0 bases, with 14 bases between them. This CDR3 has 17 amino acids. Germline V lookup: CDR1 SGHVS, CDR2 FQNEAQ. In DNA, the CDR3 is TGTGCCAGCAGCTTATCCGCGGGCTTCTCCTCTGGAAACACCATATATTTT. Protein: CASSLSAGFSSGNTIYF.

The rearrangement joins TRBV10-3 to TRBJ1-1, with D perhaps TRBD1 (6 bases). Germline CDR1 ENHRY, CDR2 SYGVKD. Trimming cost V 3 bases and J 5 bases, with 13 bases left between them. This CDR3 region has 14 residues. The CDR3 sequence: CAISDEGGGTEAFF. In DNA, the CDR3 is TGTGCCATCAGTGATGAGGGGGGCGGGACTGAAGCTTTCTTT.

J is TRBJ2-3 and V is TRBV30, with D tentatively TRBD2 (5 bases). With 5 bases removed from V and 0 bases from J, the gap between germline ends came to 15 bases. Germline V gene sequence: CDR1 GTSNPN, CDR2 SVGIG (reference sequence). The CDR3 is 15 amino acids. DNA for the CDR3: TGTGCCTGGGGACCCGGGATTACTAGCACAGATACGCAGTATTTT. Its translation: CAWGPGITSTDTQYF.

The chain employs TRBV2 and TRBJ1-2, with D possibly being TRBD1 (5 bases). The V gene lost 3 bases and the J gene lost 2 bases, with 13 bases spanning the gap. CDR1 SNHLY and CDR2 FYNNEI come from the germline V gene. This CDR3 contains 15 residues. The CDR3 sequence is CASSEETGPNYGYTF. DNA for the CDR3: TGTGCCAGCAGTGAGGAGACGGGACCAAACTATGGCTACACCTTC.